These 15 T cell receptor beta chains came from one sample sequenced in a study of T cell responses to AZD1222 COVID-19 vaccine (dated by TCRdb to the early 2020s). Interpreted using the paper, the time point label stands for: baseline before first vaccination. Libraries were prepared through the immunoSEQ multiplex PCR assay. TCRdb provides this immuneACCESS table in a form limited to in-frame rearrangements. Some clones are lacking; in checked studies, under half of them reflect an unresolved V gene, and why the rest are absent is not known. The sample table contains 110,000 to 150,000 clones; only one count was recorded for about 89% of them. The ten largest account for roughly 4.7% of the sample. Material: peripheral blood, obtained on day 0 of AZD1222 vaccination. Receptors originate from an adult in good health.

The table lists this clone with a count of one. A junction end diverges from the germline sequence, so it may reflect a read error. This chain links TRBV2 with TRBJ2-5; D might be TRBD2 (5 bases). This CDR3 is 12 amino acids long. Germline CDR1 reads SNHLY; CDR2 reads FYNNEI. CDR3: CASSITTGLQDF. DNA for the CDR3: TGTGCCAGCTCGATCACGACCGGACTTCAAGACTTC.

In DNA form, the CDR3 reads TGCAGCGTTGTGGTCAGCCGAGGGTCTGGGGCCAACGTCCTGACTTTC. It yields the protein CSVVVSRGSGANVLTF. The rearrangement joins TRBV29-1 to TRBJ2-6, with a weak D call TRBD2 (5 bases). V shed 4 bases and J shed 1 base, with 14 bases lying between them. The CDR3 length is 16 residues. From germline, CDR1 is SQVTM and CDR2 ANQGSEA.

In DNA, the CDR3 is TGCGCCAGCAGCTTGGAGGCCGCCAGAGCCTACGAGCAGTACTTC. Residues: CASSLEAARAYEQYF. The chain combines TRBV5-1 with TRBJ2-7; no reliable D call. The V gene's germline CDR1 is SGHRS and CDR2 YFSETQ. With 0 bases removed from V and 2 bases from J, the gap between germline ends came to 12 bases. The CDR3 extends over 15 amino acids.

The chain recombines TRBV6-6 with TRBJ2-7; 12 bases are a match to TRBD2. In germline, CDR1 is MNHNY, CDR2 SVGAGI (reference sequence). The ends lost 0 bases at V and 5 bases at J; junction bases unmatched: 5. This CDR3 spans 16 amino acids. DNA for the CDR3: TGTGCCAGCAGTTACTCGCGACTAGCGGGAGCCCACGAGCAGTACTTC. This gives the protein CASSYSRLAGAHEQYF.

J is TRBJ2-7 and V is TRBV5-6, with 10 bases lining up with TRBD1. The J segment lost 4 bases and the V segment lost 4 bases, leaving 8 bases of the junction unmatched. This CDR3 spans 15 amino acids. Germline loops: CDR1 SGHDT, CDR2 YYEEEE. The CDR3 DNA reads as TGTGCCAGCAGCCGACCGGGACAGGGGAAATACGAGCAGTACTTC. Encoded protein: CASSRPGQGKYEQYF.

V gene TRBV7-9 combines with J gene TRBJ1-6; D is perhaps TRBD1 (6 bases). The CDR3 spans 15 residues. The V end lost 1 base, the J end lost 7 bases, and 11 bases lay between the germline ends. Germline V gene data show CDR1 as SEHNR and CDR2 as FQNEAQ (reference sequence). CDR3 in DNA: TGTGCCAGCAGCTTAGTGAAGGGGGTCAATTCACCCCTCCACTTT. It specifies CASSLVKGVNSPLHF.

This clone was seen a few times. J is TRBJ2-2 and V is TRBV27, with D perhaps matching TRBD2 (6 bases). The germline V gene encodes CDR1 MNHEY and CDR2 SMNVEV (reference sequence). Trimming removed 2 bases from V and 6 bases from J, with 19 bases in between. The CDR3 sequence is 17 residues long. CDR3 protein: CASSLTGVPPQAGELFF. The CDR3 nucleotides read TGTGCCAGCAGTTTAACGGGGGTACCACCTCAGGCCGGGGAGCTGTTTTTT.

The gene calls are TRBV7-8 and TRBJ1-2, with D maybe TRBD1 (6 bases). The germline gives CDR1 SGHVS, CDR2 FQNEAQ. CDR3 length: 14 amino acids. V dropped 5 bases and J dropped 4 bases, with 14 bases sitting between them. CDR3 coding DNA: TGTGCCAGCAGCGTCGGGACATTCCCCTATGGCTACACCTTC. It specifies CASSVGTFPYGYTF.

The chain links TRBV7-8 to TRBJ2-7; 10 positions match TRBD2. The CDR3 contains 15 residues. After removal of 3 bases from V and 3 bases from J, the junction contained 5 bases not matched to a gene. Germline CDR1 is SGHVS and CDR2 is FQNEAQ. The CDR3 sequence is CASSFLAGDLYEQYF. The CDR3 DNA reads TGTGCCAGCAGCTTTCTAGCGGGAGATCTCTACGAGCAGTACTTC. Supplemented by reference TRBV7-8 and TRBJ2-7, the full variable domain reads GAGVSQSPRYKVAKRGQDVALRCDPISGHVSLFWYQQALGQGPEFLTYFQNEAQLDKSGLPSDRFFAERPEGSVSTLKIQRTQQEDSAVYLCASSFLAGDLYEQYFGPGTRLTVT.

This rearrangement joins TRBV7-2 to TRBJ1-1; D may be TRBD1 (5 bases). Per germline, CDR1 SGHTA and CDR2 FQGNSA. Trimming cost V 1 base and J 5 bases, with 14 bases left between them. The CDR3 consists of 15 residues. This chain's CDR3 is CASSLDGRASTEAFF. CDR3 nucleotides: TGTGCCAGCAGCTTAGACGGCAGGGCTTCGACTGAAGCTTTCTTT.

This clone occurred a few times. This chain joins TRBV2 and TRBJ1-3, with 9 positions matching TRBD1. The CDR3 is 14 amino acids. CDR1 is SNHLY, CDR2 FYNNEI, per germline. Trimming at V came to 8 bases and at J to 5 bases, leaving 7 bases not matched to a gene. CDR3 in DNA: TGTGCCAGCGTAAGACAGGGGGGAAGAAACACCATATATTTT. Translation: CASVRQGGRNTIYF.

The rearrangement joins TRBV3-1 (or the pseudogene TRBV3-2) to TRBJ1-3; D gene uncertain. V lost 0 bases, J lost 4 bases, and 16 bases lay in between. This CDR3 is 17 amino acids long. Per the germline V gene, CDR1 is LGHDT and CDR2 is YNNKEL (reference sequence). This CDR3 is CASSQESIRLWGNTIYF. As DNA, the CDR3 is TGTGCCAGCAGCCAAGAGTCGATCCGTCTCTGGGGAAACACCATATATTTT.

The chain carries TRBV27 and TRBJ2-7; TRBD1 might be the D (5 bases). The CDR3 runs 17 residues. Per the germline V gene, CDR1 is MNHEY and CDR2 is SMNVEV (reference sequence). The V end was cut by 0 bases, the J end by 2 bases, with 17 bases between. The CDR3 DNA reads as TGTGCCAGCAGTTTATCGGCCGCAGGGAAACAGACCTACGAGCAGTACTTC. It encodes CASSLSAAGKQTYEQYF.

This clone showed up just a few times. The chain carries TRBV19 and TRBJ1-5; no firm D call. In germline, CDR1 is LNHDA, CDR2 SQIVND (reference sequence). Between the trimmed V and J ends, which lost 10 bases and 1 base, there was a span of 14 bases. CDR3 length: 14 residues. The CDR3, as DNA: TGTGCCATCCCACCCGGGCGGAGCAATCAGCCCCAGCATTTT. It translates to CAIPPGRSNQPQHF.

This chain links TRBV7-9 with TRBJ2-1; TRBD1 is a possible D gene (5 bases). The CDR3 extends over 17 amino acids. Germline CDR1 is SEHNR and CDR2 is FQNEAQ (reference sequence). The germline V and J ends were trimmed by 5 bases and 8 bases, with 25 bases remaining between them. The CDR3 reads CASSHGAGKDGYHEQFF. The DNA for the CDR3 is TGTGCCAGCAGCCATGGTGCAGGGAAAGACGGTTACCATGAGCAGTTCTTC.